What follows are 4 T cell receptor beta chains derived from one specimen sequenced in a study of T cell clonality in common variable immunodeficiency. Clones were sequenced by immunoSEQ multiplex PCR, and TCRdb holds only the in-frame ones, with some missing. Observed in the sample are about 66,000 clones, none of them singletons. The sequencing input was peripheral blood mononuclear cells. These receptors all stem from a person between 18 and 70 years old in good health.

This clone was seen many times. The part of the CDR3 DNA that was read is TGTGCCAGCAGCTTAGATCGCAGGGCTTCTGGAAACACC. Its protein product is CASSLDRRASGNT. The whole CDR3 sequence is CASSLDRRASGNTIYF. The J gene is TRBJ1-3, the V gene TRBV7-8, with D possibly TRBD1 on 5 matching bases. The read falls 3 residues short of the CDR3 end, and the missing part is taken from the germline J gene. Trimming stripped 1 base from V and 1 base from J, with 11 bases between. The CDR3 spans 16 residues. Germline assignment: CDR1 SGHVS and CDR2 FQNEAQ.

This clone showed up many times. The observed sequence ends 3 residues before the CDR3 terminus, with the missing tail filled in from the germline J gene. The chain recombines TRBV5-1 with TRBJ1-3, with 7 bases lining up with TRBD1. With 1 base clipped from V and 0 bases from J, the junction kept 4 bases outside the gene matches. Germline CDR1 is SGHRS and CDR2 is YFSETQ. The CDR3 totals 16 residues. The sequenced CDR3 bases are TGCGCCAGCAGCTTGTCGAGGACAGGCTCTGGAAACACC. It yields the protein CASSLSRTGSGNT. The complete CDR3 protein is CASSLSRTGSGNTIYF. Full variable domain (rest looked up from reference TRBV5-1 and TRBJ1-3): KAGVTQTPRYLIKTRGQQVTLSCSPISGHRSVSWYQQTPGQGLQFLFEYFSETQRNKGNFPGRFSGRQFSNSRSEMNVSTLELGDSALYLCASSLSRTGSGNTIYFGEGSWLTVV.

This clone appeared many times. With the read ending 3 residues before the CDR3 end, the germline J gene is used to fill in that end. The chain carries TRBV30 and TRBJ2-7; 11 positions agree with TRBD2. The CDR3 sequence is 13 residues long. CDR1 is GTSNPN, CDR2 SVGIG, per germline (reference sequence). Losses at the gene ends were 6 bases for V and 6 bases for J; bases not matched to a gene: 7. The part of the CDR3 DNA that was read is TGTGCCTGTTTCCTAGCGGGAGGCTGCGAG. Protein product: CACFLAGGCE. From start to end, the CDR3 is CACFLAGGCEQYF.

This clone was counted ten times or more. The sequence runs out 3 residues before the end of the CDR3; the remainder is reconstructed from the germline J gene. The rearrangement joins TRBV5-1 to TRBJ2-3, with D uncertain. Germline CDR1 SGHRS, CDR2 YFSETQ. The V and J ends lost 0 bases and 3 bases respectively, with 8 bases between them. The CDR3 has 14 amino acids. This chain's CDR3 is CASSLGAVTDTQYF. CDR3 DNA (partial): TGCGCCAGCAGCTTGGGGGCCGTTACAGATACG.